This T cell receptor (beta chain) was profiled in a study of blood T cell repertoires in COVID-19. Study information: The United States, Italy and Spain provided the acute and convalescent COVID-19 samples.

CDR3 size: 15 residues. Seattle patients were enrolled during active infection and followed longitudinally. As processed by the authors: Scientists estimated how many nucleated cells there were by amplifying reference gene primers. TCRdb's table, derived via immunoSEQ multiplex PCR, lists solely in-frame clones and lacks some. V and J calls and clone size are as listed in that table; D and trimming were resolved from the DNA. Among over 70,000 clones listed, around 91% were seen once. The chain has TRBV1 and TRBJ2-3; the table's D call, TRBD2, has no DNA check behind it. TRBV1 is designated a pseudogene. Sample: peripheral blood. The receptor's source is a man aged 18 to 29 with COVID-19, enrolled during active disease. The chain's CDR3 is CTSSQRLAGADTQYF. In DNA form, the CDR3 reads TGCACCAGCAGCCAGAGGCTAGCCGGAGCAGATACGCAGTATTTT.